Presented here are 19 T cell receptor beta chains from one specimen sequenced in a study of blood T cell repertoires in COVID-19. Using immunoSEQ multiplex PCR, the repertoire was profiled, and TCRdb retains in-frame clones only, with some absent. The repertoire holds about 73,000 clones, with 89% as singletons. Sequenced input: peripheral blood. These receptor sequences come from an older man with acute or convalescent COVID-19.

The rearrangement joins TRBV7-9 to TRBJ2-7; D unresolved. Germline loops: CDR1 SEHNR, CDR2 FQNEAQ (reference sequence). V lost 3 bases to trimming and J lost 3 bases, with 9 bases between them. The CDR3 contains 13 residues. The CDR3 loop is CASSFPHHYEQYF. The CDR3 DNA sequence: TGTGCCAGCAGCTTCCCACATCACTACGAGCAGTACTTC.

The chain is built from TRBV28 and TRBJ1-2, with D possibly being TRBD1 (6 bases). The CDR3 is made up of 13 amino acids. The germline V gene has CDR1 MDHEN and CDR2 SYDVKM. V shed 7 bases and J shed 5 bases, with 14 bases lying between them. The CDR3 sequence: CASTTGQIYGYTF. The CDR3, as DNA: TGTGCCAGCACCACCGGACAGATATATGGCTACACCTTC.

Here the CDR3 reads CASSQGLAGVSEQYF. CDR3 nucleotide sequence: TGTGCCAGCAGCCAAGGACTAGCGGGAGTTAGCGAGCAGTACTTC. The rearrangement links TRBV3-1 (or the pseudogene TRBV3-2) to TRBJ2-7; 12 bases agree with TRBD2. Per germline, CDR1 LGHDT and CDR2 YNNKEL (reference sequence). V was pared by 1 base and J by 6 bases, with 4 bases of the junction left unmatched. The CDR3 consists of 15 residues.

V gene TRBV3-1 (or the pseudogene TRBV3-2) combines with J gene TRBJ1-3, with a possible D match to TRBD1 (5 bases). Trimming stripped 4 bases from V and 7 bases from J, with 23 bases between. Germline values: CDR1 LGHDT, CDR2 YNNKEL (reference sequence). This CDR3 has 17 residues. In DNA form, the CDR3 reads TGTGCCAGCAGCCTGATAACAGGTATCGGTTCGCCGAACACCATATATTTT. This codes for CASSLITGIGSPNTIYF.

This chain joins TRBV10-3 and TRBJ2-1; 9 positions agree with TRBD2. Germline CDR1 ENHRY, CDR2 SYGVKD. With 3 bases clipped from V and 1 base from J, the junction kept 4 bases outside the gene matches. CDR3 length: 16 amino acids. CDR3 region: CAISDARGGSYNEQFF. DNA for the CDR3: TGTGCCATCAGTGACGCGCGGGGGGGGTCCTACAATGAGCAGTTCTTC.

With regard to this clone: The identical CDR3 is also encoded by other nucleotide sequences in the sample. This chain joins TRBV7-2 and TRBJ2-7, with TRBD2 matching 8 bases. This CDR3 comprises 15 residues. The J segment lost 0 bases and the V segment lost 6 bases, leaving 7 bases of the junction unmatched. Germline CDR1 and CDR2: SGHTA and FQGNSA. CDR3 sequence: CASSSQSGSSYEQYF. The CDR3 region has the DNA TGTGCCAGCAGTTCACAGAGCGGGAGCTCCTACGAGCAGTACTTC.

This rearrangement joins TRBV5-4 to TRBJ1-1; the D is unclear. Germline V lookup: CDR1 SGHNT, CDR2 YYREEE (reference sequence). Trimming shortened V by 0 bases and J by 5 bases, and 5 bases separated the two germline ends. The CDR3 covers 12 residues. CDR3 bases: TGTGCCAGCAGCTTGGGAGTGACTGAAGCTTTCTTT. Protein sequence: CASSLGVTEAFF.

The CDR3 DNA sequence: TGCAGCGCCCTACTGGTCCGAGATAGCAATCAGCCCCAGCATTTT. Translation: CSALLVRDSNQPQHF. The chain uses TRBV29-1 and TRBJ1-5; D gene ambiguous. The V gene's germline CDR1 is SQVTM and CDR2 ANQGSEA. Trimming pared 7 bases from V and 0 bases from J, leaving 16 bases between. This CDR3 is built from 15 residues.

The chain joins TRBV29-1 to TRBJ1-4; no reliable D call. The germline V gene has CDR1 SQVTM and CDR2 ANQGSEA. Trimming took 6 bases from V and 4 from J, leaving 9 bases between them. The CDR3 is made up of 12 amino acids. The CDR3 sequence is CSVGEGNEKLFF. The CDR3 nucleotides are TGCAGCGTCGGGGAGGGTAATGAAAAACTGTTTTTT.

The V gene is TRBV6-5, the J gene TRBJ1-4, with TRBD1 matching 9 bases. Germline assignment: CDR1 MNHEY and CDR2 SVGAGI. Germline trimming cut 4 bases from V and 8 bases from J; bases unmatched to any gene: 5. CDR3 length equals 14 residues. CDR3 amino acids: CASSWTGEEEKLFF. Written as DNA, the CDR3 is TGTGCCAGCAGTTGGACAGGGGAGGAAGAAAAACTGTTTTTT.

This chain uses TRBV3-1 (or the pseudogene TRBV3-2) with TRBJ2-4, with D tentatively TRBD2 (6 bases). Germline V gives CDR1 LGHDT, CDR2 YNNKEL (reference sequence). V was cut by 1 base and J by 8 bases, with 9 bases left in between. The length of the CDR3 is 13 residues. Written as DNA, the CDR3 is TGTGCCAGCAGCCAAGTGGGGGGAGACATTCAGTACTTC. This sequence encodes CASSQVGGDIQYF.

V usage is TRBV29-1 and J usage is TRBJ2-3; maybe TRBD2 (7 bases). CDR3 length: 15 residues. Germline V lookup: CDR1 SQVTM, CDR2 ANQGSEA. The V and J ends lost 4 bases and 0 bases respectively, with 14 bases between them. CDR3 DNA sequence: TGCAGCGTTGTAGGGGGGGACCGCAGCACAGATACGCAGTATTTT. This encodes CSVVGGDRSTDTQYF.

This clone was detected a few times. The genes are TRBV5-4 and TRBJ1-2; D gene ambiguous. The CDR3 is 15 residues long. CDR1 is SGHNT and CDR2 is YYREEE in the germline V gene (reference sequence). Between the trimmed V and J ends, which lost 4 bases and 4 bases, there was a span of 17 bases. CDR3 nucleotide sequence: TGTGCCAGCAGCCGGACGTCCCATGAGGGCTATGGCTACACCTTC. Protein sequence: CASSRTSHEGYGYTF.

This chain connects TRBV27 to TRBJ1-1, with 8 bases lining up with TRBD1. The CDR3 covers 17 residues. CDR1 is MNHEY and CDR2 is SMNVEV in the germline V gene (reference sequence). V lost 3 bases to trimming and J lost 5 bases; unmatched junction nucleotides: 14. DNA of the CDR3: TGTGCCAGCAGTTTTTCCTACAGGGGGACGTCTTTGACTGAAGCTTTCTTT. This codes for CASSFSYRGTSLTEAFF.

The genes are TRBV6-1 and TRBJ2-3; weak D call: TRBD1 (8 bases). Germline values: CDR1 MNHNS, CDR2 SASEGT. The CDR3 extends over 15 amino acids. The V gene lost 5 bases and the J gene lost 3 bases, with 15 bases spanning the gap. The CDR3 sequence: CASSPDRGGTDTQYF. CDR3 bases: TGTGCCAGCAGTCCTGACAGGGGAGGGACAGATACGCAGTATTTT.

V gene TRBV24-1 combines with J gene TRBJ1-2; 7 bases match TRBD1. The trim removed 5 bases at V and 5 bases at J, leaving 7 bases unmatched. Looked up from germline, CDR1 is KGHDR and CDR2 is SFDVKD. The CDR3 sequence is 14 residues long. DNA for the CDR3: TGTGCCACCAGTGCCCCGGACAGGCTATATGGCTACACCTTC. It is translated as CATSAPDRLYGYTF.

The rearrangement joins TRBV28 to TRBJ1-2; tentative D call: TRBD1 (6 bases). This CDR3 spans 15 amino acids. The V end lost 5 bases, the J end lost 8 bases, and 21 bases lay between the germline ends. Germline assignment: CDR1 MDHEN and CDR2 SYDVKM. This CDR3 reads CASSPPRGLAEGYTF. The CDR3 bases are TGTGCCAGCAGTCCTCCCAGGGGCCTCGCGGAAGGCTACACCTTC.

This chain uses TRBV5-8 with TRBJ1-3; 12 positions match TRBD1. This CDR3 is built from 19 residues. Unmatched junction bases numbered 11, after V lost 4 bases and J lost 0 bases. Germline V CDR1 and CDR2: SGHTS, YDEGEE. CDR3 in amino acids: CASSASAGTGGFSGNTIYF. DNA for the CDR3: TGTGCCAGCAGCGCCTCCGCCGGGACAGGGGGCTTCTCTGGAAACACCATATATTTT.

In DNA, the CDR3 is TGTGCCAGCAGCGTAGCGGCAGGTTGGGGCTACACCTTC. Translating it yields CASSVAAGWGYTF. The chain recombines TRBV9 with TRBJ1-2; D gene uncertain. The V gene's germline CDR1 is SGDLS and CDR2 YYNGEE. With 0 bases removed from V and 8 bases from J, the gap between germline ends came to 11 bases. There are 13 residues in the CDR3. Supplemented by reference TRBV9 and TRBJ1-2, the full variable domain reads DSGVTQTPKHLITATGQRVTLRCSPRSGDLSVYWYQQSLDQGLQFLIQYYNGEERAKGNILERFSAQQFPDLHSELNLSSLELGDSALYFCASSVAAGWGYTFGSGTRLTVV.